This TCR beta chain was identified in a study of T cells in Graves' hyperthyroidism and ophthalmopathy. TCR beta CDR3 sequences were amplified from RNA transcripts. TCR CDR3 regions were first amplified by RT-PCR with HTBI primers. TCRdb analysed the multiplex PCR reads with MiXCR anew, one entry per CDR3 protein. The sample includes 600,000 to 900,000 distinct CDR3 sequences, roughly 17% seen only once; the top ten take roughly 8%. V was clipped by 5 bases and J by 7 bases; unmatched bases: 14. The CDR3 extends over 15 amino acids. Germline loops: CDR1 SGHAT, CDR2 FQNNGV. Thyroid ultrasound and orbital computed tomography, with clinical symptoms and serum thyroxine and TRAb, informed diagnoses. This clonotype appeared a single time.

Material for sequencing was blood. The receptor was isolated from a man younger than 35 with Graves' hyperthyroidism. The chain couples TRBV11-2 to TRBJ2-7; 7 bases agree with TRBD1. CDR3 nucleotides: TGTGCCAGCAGCCATTTAAGGGGGCTGGTTAGGGAGCAGTACTTC. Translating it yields CASSHLRGLVREQYF.